A single TCR beta chain is shown here with its context. The target antigen is unknown. The data belong to a study of OX40 agonist ivuxolimab in advanced cancers. Study-wide context: Ivuxolimab is a fully human IgG2 antibody that activates OX40 (CD134). Three partial responders included one hepatocellular carcinoma patient and two cutaneous melanoma patients. The study gave patients intravenous ivuxolimab at 0.01 to 10 mg/kg every 2 weeks.

Study-level results: CD4+ and CD8+ T cells in blood underwent clonal expansion by week 6 at 0.1 to 3.0 mg/kg.

CDR3 size: 14 residues. Per germline, CDR1 SGHVS and CDR2 FNYEAQ. V lost 1 base and J lost 2, with 6 bases in between. Sequenced by immunoSEQ multiplex PCR; TCRdb stores in-frame clones only, minus some. The sample carries about 73,000 clones, 65% to 90% recorded once. The TCR sequence derives from an adult with an advanced solid tumor such as melanoma, head and neck, liver or kidney cancer. The chain couples TRBV7-6 to TRBJ1-5, with a tentative D call TRBD1 (6 bases). Sequencing was performed on CD4+ or CD8+ T cells sorted from blood, taken in a trial of the OX40 agonist ivuxolimab. The CDR3, as DNA: TGTGCCAGCAGCTTAGGACAGGGCAATCAGCCCCAGCATTTT. Protein product: CASSLGQGNQPQHF.